These 17 T cell receptor beta chains came from one sample sequenced in a study of blood T cell repertoires in COVID-19. The repertoire was sequenced with immunoSEQ multiplex PCR; TCRdb's copy has only in-frame clones and lacks some. The table includes around 300,000 clones, 83% detected once. The source material was peripheral blood. All receptors come from a woman between 50 and 59 years old who had recovered from COVID-19.

The rearrangement joins TRBV11-2 to TRBJ2-5; 9 bases align to TRBD2. This CDR3 comprises 15 residues. From germline, CDR1 is SGHAT and CDR2 FQNNGV. V was clipped by 5 bases and J by 5 bases; unmatched bases: 9. The CDR3 sequence is CASSPSAGGGETQYF. The CDR3 DNA reads as TGTGCCAGCAGCCCATCAGCGGGGGGCGGGGAGACCCAGTACTTC.

The chain combines TRBV10-3 with TRBJ2-2; 8 nucleotides agree with TRBD1. The germline V gene encodes CDR1 ENHRY and CDR2 SYGVKD. This CDR3 has 18 residues. J lost 3 bases, V lost 5 bases, and 14 bases had no gene match. Here the CDR3 reads CAISYPDKDREDTGELFF. The DNA of the CDR3 is TGTGCCATCAGTTACCCCGATAAGGACAGGGAGGACACCGGGGAGCTGTTTTTT.

The chain links TRBV14 to TRBJ1-1; 11 nucleotides align to TRBD1. CDR3 length: 14 amino acids. Germline CDR1 and CDR2: SGHDN and FVKESK. The trim removed 5 bases at V and 6 bases at J, leaving 5 bases unmatched. CDR3 in amino acids: CASSYVGQGAEAFF. CDR3 nucleotides: TGTGCCAGCAGCTACGTGGGACAGGGGGCTGAAGCTTTCTTT.

The genes are TRBV5-5 and TRBJ2-7, with a weak D call TRBD1 (6 bases). This CDR3 has 15 amino acids. From germline, CDR1 is SGHKS and CDR2 YYEKEE (reference sequence). V shed 2 bases and J shed 7 bases, with 19 bases lying between them. CDR3 loop: CASSLVGTHPKEQYF. Here the CDR3 DNA reads TGTGCCAGCAGCTTAGTGGGGACACATCCTAAGGAGCAGTACTTC.

CDR3: CASSQEETSSREQYF. The CDR3 nucleotides read TGCGCCAGCAGCCAAGAAGAGACTAGTTCTAGGGAGCAGTACTTC. This chain connects TRBV4-1 to TRBJ2-7; a weak D match, TRBD2 (6 bases). The CDR3 extends over 15 amino acids. Germline CDR1 is MGHRA and CDR2 is YSYEKL. The ends were cut back, 0 bases at V and 7 bases at J, with 16 bases in the middle.

The rearrangement uses TRBV9 and TRBJ1-2, with 7 bases identical to TRBD1. The V gene end was trimmed by 2 bases and the J gene end by 6 bases; junction bases not matched to a gene: 10. This CDR3 contains 15 residues. Per the germline V gene, CDR1 is SGDLS and CDR2 is YYNGEE. The CDR3 DNA follows: TGTGCCAGCAGCGTGAACAGGGGCGATATCGATGGCTACACCTTC. Encoded protein: CASSVNRGDIDGYTF.

The CDR3 DNA reads TGTGCCAGCAGCATCTTAGCCTACGAGCAGTACTTC. Its translation: CASSILAYEQYF. The chain uses TRBV11-2 and TRBJ2-7; D unclear. Germline CDR1 is SGHAT and CDR2 is FQNNGV. V dropped 5 bases and J dropped 2 bases, with 7 bases sitting between them. The CDR3 consists of 12 residues. Full variable domain (rest looked up from reference TRBV11-2 and TRBJ2-7): EAGVAQSPRYKIIEKRQSVAFWCNPISGHATLYWYQQILGQGPKLLIQFQNNGVVDDSQLPKDRFSAERLKGVDSTLKIQPAKLEDSAVYLCASSILAYEQYFGPGTRLTVT.

The chain combines TRBV27 with TRBJ2-3, with a tentative D call TRBD1 (5 bases). Germline CDR1 and CDR2: MNHEY and SMNVEV (reference sequence). V gave up 5 bases and J gave up 0 bases, with 9 bases separating them. The CDR3 consists of 14 residues. CDR3 loop: CASSTQVSTDTQYF. In nucleotides, the CDR3 is TGTGCCAGCAGTACACAGGTTAGCACAGATACGCAGTATTTT.

This rearrangement joins TRBV4-2 to TRBJ2-3; TRBD2 agrees at 10 bases. Germline V CDR1 and CDR2: LGHNA, YNFKEQ. The CDR3 sequence is 21 residues long. Germline trimming cut 1 base from V and 4 bases from J; bases unmatched to any gene: 20. In DNA form, the CDR3 reads TGTGCCAGCAGCCAAGTTCTGAGGACGGTCAATAGCGGGGGGCCCCCAGATACGCAGTATTTT. This codes for CASSQVLRTVNSGGPPDTQYF.

CDR3 nucleotide sequence: TGCGCCAGCAGTCTCCCACTAGTTATGAACACTGAAGCTTTCTTT. Amino acids: CASSLPLVMNTEAFF. The gene calls are TRBV10-1 and TRBJ1-1; D call uncertain. The CDR3 has 15 amino acids. CDR1 and CDR2 from the germline V gene are WNHNN and SYGVQD (reference sequence). The V end was cut by 5 bases, the J end by 0 bases, with 13 bases between.

This clone has a single count. The rearrangement links TRBV14 to TRBJ1-4; 8 bases map to TRBD1. Germline CDR1 and CDR2: SGHDN and FVKESK. V dropped 3 bases and J dropped 2; count of bases not matched to a gene: 2. The CDR3 runs 15 residues. CDR3 nucleotides: TGTGCCAGCAGCCAGTGGACAGGGACTAATGAAAAACTGTTTTTT. The encoded protein is CASSQWTGTNEKLFF.

The chain joins TRBV7-2 to TRBJ2-2; a weak D match, TRBD1 (6 bases). V lost 5 bases and J lost 6, with 13 bases in between. The CDR3 sequence is 14 residues long. Germline V gene lookup returns CDR1 SGHTA and CDR2 FQGNSA. CDR3 loop: CASSTRQVPGELFF. The CDR3 region has the DNA TGTGCCAGCAGCACCCGACAGGTCCCCGGGGAGCTGTTTTTT.

This sequence joins TRBV19 and TRBJ2-7, with 9 bases that match TRBD1. The CDR3 consists of 17 residues. The ends lost 3 bases at V and 5 bases at J; junction bases unmatched: 14. From germline, CDR1 is LNHDA and CDR2 SQIVND (reference sequence). CDR3 residues: CASSIGTTGTGIDEQYF. The CDR3 DNA sequence: TGTGCCAGTAGTATCGGTACGACCGGGACAGGGATCGACGAGCAGTACTTC.

This clone has only a few counts. This chain joins TRBV28 and TRBJ2-7; 9 bases align to TRBD2. V trimming: 7 bases; J trimming: 2 bases; junction bases outside the gene matches: 12. Germline loops: CDR1 MDHEN, CDR2 SYDVKM. The CDR3 has 16 amino acids. The CDR3 nucleotides are TGTGCCAGCAACTTAGACCCCCTAGCGGGACCCTACGAGCAGTACTTC. It translates to CASNLDPLAGPYEQYF.

The chain couples TRBV12-3 or TRBV12-4 to TRBJ2-7; weak D call: TRBD1 (5 bases). The CDR3 contains 12 residues. The V and J ends lost 6 bases and 5 bases respectively, with 11 bases between them. CDR3 residues: CASSIDSNEQYF. The CDR3 DNA reads TGTGCCAGCAGCATTGACAGTAACGAGCAGTACTTC.

The V call is TRBV5-1, the J call TRBJ2-3, with a tentative D call TRBD1 (5 bases). This CDR3 is 18 amino acids long. The V end was cut by 2 bases, the J end by 4 bases, with 23 bases between. Looked up from germline, CDR1 is SGHRS and CDR2 is YFSETQ. The DNA of the CDR3 is TGCGCCAGCAGCTTAATCCCGAGACAGCCCCAGGCCCCAGATACGCAGTATTTT. Translating it yields CASSLIPRQPQAPDTQYF.

This sequence joins TRBV20-1 and TRBJ1-2, with 9 bases lining up with TRBD1. Germline V gives CDR1 DFQATT, CDR2 SNEGSKA (reference sequence). V lost 6 bases and J lost 8; bases outside the gene matches: 4. This CDR3 is built from 11 residues. CDR3 residues: CSAWTGEGYTF. The CDR3 nucleotides read TGCAGTGCGTGGACAGGGGAGGGCTACACCTTC.